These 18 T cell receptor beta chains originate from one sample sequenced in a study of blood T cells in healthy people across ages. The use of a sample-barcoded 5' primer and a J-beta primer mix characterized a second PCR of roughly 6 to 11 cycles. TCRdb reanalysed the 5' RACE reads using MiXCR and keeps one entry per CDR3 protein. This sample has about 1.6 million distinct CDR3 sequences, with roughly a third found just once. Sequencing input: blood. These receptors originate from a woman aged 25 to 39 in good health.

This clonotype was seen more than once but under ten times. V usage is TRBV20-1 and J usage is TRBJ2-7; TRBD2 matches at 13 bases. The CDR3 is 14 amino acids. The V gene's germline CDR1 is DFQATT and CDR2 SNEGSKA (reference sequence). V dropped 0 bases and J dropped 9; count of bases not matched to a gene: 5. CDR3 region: CSAREALAGGPQYF. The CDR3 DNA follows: TGCAGTGCTAGAGAGGCACTAGCGGGAGGGCCGCAGTACTTC.

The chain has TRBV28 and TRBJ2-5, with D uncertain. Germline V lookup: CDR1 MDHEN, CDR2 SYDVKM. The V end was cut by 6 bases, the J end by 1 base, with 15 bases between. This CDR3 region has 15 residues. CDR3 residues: CASSRVTLRQETQYF. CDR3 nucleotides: TGTGCCAGCAGCCGAGTGACTCTACGCCAAGAGACCCAGTACTTC.

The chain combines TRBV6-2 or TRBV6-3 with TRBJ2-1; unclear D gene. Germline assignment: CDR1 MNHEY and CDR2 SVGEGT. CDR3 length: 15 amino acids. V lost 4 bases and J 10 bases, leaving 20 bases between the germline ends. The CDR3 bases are TGTGCCAGCAGTTCTTTAGGACGAATCTTCGGGGAGCAGTTCTTC. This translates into CASSSLGRIFGEQFF.

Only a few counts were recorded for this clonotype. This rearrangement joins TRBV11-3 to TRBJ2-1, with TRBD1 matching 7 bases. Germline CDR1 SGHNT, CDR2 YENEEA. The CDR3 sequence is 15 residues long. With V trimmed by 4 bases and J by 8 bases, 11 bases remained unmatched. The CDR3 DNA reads TGTGCCAGCAGCTCCCGACAGGGAAAAATGGATGAGCAGTTCTTC. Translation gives CASSSRQGKMDEQFF.

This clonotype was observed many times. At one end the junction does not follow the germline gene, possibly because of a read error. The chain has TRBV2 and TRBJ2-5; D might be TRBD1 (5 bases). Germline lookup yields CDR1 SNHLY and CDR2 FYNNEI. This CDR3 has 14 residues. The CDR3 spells CASSPRQNQETQYF. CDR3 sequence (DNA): TGCGCCAGCAGTCCGCGACAGAACCAAGAGACCCAGTACTTC.

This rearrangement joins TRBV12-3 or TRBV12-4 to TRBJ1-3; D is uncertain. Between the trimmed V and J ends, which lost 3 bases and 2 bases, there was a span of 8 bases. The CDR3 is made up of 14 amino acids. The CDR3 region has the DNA TGTGCCAGCAGTTTTATAGGGACTGGAAACACCATATATTTT. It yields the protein CASSFIGTGNTIYF.

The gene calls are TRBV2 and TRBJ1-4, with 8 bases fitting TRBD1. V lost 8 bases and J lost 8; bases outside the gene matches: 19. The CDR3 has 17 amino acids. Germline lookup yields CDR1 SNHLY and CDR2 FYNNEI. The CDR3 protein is CASYGRGQGAIGEKLFF. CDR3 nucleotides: TGTGCCAGCTACGGAAGAGGGCAGGGGGCAATAGGGGAAAAACTGTTTTTT.

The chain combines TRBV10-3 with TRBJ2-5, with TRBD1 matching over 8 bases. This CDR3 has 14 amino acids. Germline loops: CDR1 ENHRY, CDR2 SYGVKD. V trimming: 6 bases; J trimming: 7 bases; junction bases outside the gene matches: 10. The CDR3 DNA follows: TGTGCCATCAGAGAGACAGGGGAGGTCGGGACCCAGTACTTC. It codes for CAIRETGEVGTQYF.

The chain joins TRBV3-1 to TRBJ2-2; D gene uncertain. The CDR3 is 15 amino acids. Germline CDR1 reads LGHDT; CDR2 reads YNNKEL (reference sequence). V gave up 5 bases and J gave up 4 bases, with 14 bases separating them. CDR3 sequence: CASSKTGTSTGELFF. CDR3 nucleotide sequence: TGTGCCAGCAGCAAGACTGGTACGAGCACCGGGGAGCTGTTTTTT.

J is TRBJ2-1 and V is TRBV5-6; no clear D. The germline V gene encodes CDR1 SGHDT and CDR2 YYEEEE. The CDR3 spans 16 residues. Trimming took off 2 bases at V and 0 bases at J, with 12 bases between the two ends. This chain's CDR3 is CASSLVRLGSYNEQFF. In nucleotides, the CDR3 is TGTGCCAGCAGCTTAGTACGGTTGGGCTCCTACAATGAGCAGTTCTTC. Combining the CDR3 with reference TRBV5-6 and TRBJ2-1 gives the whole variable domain DAGVTQSPTHLIKTRGQQVTLRCSPKSGHDTVSWYQQALGQGPQFIFQYYEEEERQRGNFPDRFSGHQFPNYSSELNVNALLLGDSALYLCASSLVRLGSYNEQFFGPGTRLTVL.

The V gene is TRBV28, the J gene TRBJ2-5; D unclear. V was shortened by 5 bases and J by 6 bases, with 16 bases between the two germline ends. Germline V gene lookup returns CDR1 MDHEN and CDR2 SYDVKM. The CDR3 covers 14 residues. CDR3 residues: CASSPPVASKTQYF. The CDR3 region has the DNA TGTGCCAGCAGTCCCCCGGTAGCCTCCAAGACCCAGTACTTC.

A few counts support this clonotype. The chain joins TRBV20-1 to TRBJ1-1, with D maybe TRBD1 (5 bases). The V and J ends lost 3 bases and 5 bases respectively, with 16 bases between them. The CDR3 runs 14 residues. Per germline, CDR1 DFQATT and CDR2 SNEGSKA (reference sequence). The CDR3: CSASLSGVGTEAFF. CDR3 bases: TGCAGTGCTAGCCTTTCGGGGGTAGGAACTGAAGCTTTCTTT.

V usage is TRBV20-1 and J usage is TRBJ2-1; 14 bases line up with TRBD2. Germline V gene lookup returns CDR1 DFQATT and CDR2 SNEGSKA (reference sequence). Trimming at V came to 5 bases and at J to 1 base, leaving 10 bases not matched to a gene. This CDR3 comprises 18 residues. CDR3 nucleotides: TGCAGTGCTCCCCTGACTAGCGGGGGGGCCGGGTCCTACAATGAGCAGTTCTTC. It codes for CSAPLTSGGAGSYNEQFF.

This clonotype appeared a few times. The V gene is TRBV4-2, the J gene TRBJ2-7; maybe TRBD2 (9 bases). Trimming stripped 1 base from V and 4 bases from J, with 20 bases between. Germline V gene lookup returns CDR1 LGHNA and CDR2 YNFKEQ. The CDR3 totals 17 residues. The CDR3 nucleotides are TGTGCCAGCAGCCAAGCCAGGGGGCTAGCGGGGAGTTACGAGCAGTACTTC. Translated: CASSQARGLAGSYEQYF.

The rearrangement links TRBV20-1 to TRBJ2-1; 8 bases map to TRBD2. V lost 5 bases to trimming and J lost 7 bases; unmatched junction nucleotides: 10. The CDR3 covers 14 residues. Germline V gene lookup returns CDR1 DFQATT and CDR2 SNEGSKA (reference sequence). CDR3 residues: CSAQSGSHENEQFF. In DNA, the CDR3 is TGCAGTGCTCAGAGCGGGAGTCACGAAAATGAGCAGTTCTTC.

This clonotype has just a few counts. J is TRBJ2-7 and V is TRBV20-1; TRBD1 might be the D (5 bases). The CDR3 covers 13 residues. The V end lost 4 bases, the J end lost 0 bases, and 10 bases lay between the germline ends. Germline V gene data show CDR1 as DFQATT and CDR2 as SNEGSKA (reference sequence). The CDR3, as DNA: TGCAGTGCTAAAGGGGAAAGCTCCTACGAGCAGTACTTC. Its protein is CSAKGESSYEQYF.

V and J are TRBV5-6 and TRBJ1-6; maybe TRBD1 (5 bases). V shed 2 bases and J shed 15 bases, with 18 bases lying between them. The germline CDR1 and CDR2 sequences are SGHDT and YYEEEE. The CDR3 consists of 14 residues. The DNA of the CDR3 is TGTGCCAGCAGCTTCCGGGACGGATTTGAAATCCTCCACTTT. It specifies CASSFRDGFEILHF.

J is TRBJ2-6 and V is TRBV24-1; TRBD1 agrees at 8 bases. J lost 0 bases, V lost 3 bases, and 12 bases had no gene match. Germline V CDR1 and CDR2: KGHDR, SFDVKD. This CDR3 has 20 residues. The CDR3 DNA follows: TGTGCCACCAGTGATGGATGGGGGACAGGCATTTTCTCTGGGGCCAACGTCCTGACTTTC. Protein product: CATSDGWGTGIFSGANVLTF.